This T cell receptor beta chain was captured in a study of T cells expressing NK-cell markers. Generation of TCR beta cDNA was performed by 5'RACE template switching incorporating UMIs. TCRdb reprocessed the 5' RACE reads and stores each CDR3 protein as one record, lacking DNA. The sample table sets out approximately 440,000 distinct CDR3 sequences. The sequence derives from a woman aged 45-65 years in good health. Sequencing was done on a sample of blood T cells: a sorted CD56 or NKG2C T cell subset, CD4+ or CD8+ T cells, or bulk PBMC T cells (not recorded which).

CDR3 protein: CASTLGGTSSTDTQYF. The chain joins TRBV7-9 to TRBJ2-3; checking the TCRdb D call of TRBD1 is not possible without DNA. This CDR3 has 16 residues. Germline V gene data show CDR1 as SEHNR and CDR2 as FQNEAQ (reference sequence).